This entry lists 10 T cell receptor beta chains sequenced from one sample in a study of CD8+ T cells in alopecia areata. After isolation, RNA underwent reverse transcription to generate cDNA as the sequencing template. Data came from immunoSEQ multiplex PCR; TCRdb stores just in-frame clones and leaves some out. Found here are around 250,000 clones, 65% to 70% of them singletons; the top ten hold 1% to 1.5%. The source material was CD4+ T cells sorted from blood, sampled at week 0. The receptor set was obtained from a human donor with alopecia areata.

The chain couples TRBV30 to TRBJ1-5; 7 nucleotides line up with TRBD1. CDR1 is GTSNPN, CDR2 SVGIG, per germline (reference sequence). The CDR3 is made up of 13 amino acids. V was clipped by 2 bases and J by 5 bases; unmatched bases: 3. Here the CDR3 reads CAWSTQGYQPQHF. The CDR3 DNA reads as TGTGCCTGGAGTACACAGGGGTATCAGCCCCAGCATTTT.

Of note for this clone: The sample carries other DNA sequences with the same CDR3. The chain couples TRBV7-3 to TRBJ2-1; tentative D call: TRBD1 (6 bases). V lost 5 bases and J lost 3, with 11 bases in between. There are 14 residues in the CDR3. Germline V lookup: CDR1 SGHTA, CDR2 FQGTGA. The CDR3 region is CASSPTGSYNEQFF. CDR3 nucleotide sequence: TGTGCCAGCAGCCCAACAGGGAGCTACAATGAGCAGTTCTTC.

The chain uses TRBV5-6 and TRBJ2-5, with D tentatively TRBD1 or TRBD2 (7 bases each). This CDR3 has 16 amino acids. Germline V gene lookup returns CDR1 SGHDT and CDR2 YYEEEE. V lost 2 bases and J lost 2, with 16 bases in between. In DNA form, the CDR3 reads TGTGCCAGCAGCTTAACAGGGGAGGGGTCACAAGAGACCCAGTACTTC. This sequence encodes CASSLTGEGSQETQYF.

The chain combines TRBV30 with TRBJ2-3, with TRBD1 matching over 10 bases. With 0 bases clipped from V and 1 base from J, the junction kept 1 base outside the gene matches. The CDR3 extends over 15 amino acids. Germline V gene sequence: CDR1 GTSNPN, CDR2 SVGIG (reference sequence). The CDR3 spells CAWSVGTGGTDTQYF. DNA for the CDR3: TGTGCCTGGAGTGTAGGGACAGGGGGCACAGATACGCAGTATTTT.

CDR3 region: CASRSDRGRQQPQHF. The CDR3 bases are TGTGCCAGCAGGTCGGACAGGGGGCGACAACAGCCCCAGCATTTT. The gene calls are TRBV6-6 and TRBJ1-5, with 11 bases identical to TRBD1. The length of the CDR3 is 15 residues. Looked up from germline, CDR1 is MNHNY and CDR2 is SVGAGI (reference sequence). With 6 bases clipped from V and 7 bases from J, the junction kept 8 bases outside the gene matches.

This clone was counted only a few times. The gene calls are TRBV30 and TRBJ2-7; D remains ambiguous. Germline CDR1 reads GTSNPN; CDR2 reads SVGIG (reference sequence). V was shortened by 1 base and J by 4 bases, with 2 bases between the two germline ends. The CDR3 consists of 10 residues. CDR3 region: CAWSGYEQYF. DNA of the CDR3: TGTGCCTGGAGTGGGTACGAGCAGTACTTC.

The J gene is TRBJ1-5, the V gene TRBV29-1; 8 bases match TRBD1. The germline CDR1 and CDR2 sequences are SQVTM and ANQGSEA. J gave up 7 bases and V 6 bases, and 5 bases lay outside the gene matches. There are 12 residues in the CDR3. The CDR3 sequence: CSVAQGDQPQHF. CDR3 DNA: TGCAGCGTCGCACAGGGGGACCAGCCCCAGCATTTT.

This clone was seen once. V usage is TRBV9 and J usage is TRBJ2-3; D is tentatively TRBD1 or TRBD2 (6 bases each). Germline V lookup: CDR1 SGDLS, CDR2 YYNGEE. V was clipped by 0 bases and J by 2 bases, with 10 bases between them. This CDR3 spans 15 amino acids. CDR3 sequence (DNA): TGTGCCAGCAGCGTAGAGGGGGGAACCACAGATACGCAGTATTTT. Translating it yields CASSVEGGTTDTQYF.

The chain couples TRBV5-1 to TRBJ2-3, with D unresolved. The CDR3 loop spans 15 amino acids. The V gene's germline CDR1 is SGHRS and CDR2 YFSETQ. Trimming cost V 5 bases and J 1 base, with 14 bases left between them. CDR3 loop: CASRDGVYGTDTQYF. In DNA, the CDR3 is TGCGCCAGCAGAGATGGCGTTTATGGCACAGATACGCAGTATTTT.

The chain has TRBV23-1 and TRBJ2-3, with TRBD2 identical over 9 bases. TRBV23-1 is noted as an ORF with a role that remains uncertain. This CDR3 is built from 19 residues. V gave up 0 bases and J gave up 0 bases; unmatched junction bases: 10. CDR3 in amino acids: CASSQSRGGAVPSTDTQYF. CDR3 coding DNA: TGCGCCAGCAGTCAATCGCGGGGGGGCGCTGTCCCTAGCACAGATACGCAGTATTTT.